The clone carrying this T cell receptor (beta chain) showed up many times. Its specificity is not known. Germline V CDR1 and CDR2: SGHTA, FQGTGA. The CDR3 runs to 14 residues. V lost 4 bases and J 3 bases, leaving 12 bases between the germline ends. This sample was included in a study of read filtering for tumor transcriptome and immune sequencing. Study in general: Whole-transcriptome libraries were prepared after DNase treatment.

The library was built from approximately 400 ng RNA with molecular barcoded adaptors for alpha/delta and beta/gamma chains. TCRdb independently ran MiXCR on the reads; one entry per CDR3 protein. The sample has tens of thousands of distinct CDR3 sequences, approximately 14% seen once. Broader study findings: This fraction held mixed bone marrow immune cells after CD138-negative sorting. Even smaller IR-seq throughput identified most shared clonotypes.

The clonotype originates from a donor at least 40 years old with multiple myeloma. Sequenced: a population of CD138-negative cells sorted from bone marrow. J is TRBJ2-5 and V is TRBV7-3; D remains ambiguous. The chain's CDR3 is CASSSWAIEETQYF. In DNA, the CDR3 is TGTGCCAGCAGCTCCTGGGCGATTGAAGAGACCCAGTACTTC. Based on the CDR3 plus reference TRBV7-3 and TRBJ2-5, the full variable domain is GAGVSQTPSNKVTEKGKYVELRCDPISGHTALYWYRQSLGQGPEFLIYFQGTGAADDSGLPNDRFFAVRPEGSVSTLKIQRTERGDSAVYLCASSSWAIEETQYFGPGTRLLVL.